This T cell receptor beta chain was sequenced for a study of post-analysis software for immune sequencing data (dated by TCRdb to about 2015). Describing the broader study: Disease courses on record covered relapsing-remitting, secondary progressive and progressive-relapsing multiple sclerosis, though some patients had no subtype annotation. The multiple sclerosis patient repertoires were compared with 10 or so previously published healthy control repertoires from donors aged roughly 6 to 25 years. A subset of samples was prepared in parallel using single-end sample barcoding, then pooled and co-amplified after Illumina adapter ligation. Summary of the overall study and its limitations: Normalized Chao1 diversity was significantly lower in multiple sclerosis patients than controls, suggesting substantial peripheral T-cell clonal expansion. Direct clustering with F measure showed strong co-clustering of samples prepared in the same batch, prompting a batch-effect correction. The control group was slightly older than the multiple sclerosis patient group. Patients showed significantly higher frequencies than controls for roughly five TRBV segments, among them TRBV5-6, TRBV5-1 and TRBV20-1.

Points on this clonotype: Its binding antigen is unknown. One end of the junction is discordant with germline, which a read error may explain.

Spanning cysteine to phenylalanine, the CDR3 consists of 12 amino acids. Only the CDR3 region is kept as DNA, spanning 36 bases read in frame from base 1. Sequences LGHNA (CDR1) and YSLEER (CDR2) are obtained from the germline V gene. To demonstrate the VDJtools post-analysis software, the study profiled TCR beta repertoires from the peripheral blood of 10 to 15 young patients with multiple sclerosis. The multiple sclerosis patients were children and adolescents ranging in age from roughly 6 to 15 years. To prepare the library, PCR was applied. The listed sequencing device is Illumina HiSeq 2500. To reduce PCR and sequencing biases, unique molecular identifiers were built into the TCR beta cDNA libraries. Roughly 0.5 million cDNA molecules were obtained per 1 to 10 million input T cells, so each molecule approximated one T cell. Patient libraries were prepared and sequenced with the same protocol used for the earlier healthy control dataset. Within a given batch, samples were prepared together, multiplexed and sequenced on the same HiSeq lane. The original pipeline was this. Raw barcoded reads were processed with MIGEC, discarding single-read molecular identifier groups before consensus assembly and CDR3 extraction. VDJtools was used for post-analysis of the clonotype tables, and diversity was normalized by down-sampling every dataset to the size of the smallest sample. In repertoire overlap clustering, CDR3 amino acid sequences, but not nucleotide sequences, were matched to correct batch-related cross-sample contamination. In-frame beta chains were kept once TCRdb had trimmed the public reads at Q25 with fastp and called clones with MiXCR. Identical CDR3 protein sequences are pooled into one entry, listed with their most common genes and DNA. The V and J calls and clone size are TCRdb's, not the authors'. Across this sample there are 380,000 or so distinct CDR3 sequences, with roughly 36% seen only once. 10% to 15% of the sample is in the top ten clones.

The sequence is built from TRBV4-3 and TRBJ1-2, with the identity of the D gene unclear. The receptor's source is a girl aged 5 to 17 with multiple sclerosis. Sequencing was performed on blood. CDR3 protein: CTSSPGGYGYTF. The DNA sequence is as follows: TGCACCAGCAGCCCAGGAGGATATGGCTACACCTTC.